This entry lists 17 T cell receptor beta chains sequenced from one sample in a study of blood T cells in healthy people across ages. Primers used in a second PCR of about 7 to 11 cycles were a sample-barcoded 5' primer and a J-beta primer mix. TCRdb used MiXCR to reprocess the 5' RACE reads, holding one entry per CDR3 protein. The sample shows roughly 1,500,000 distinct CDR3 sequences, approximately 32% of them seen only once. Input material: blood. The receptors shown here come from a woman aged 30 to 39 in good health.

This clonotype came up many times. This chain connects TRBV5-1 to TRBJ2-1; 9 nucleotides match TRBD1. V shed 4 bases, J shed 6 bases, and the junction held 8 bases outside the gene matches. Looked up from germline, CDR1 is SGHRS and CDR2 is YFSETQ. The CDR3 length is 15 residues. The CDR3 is CASSPSGQGFNEQFF. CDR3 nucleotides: TGCGCCAGCAGCCCGTCGGGACAGGGCTTCAATGAGCAGTTCTTC.

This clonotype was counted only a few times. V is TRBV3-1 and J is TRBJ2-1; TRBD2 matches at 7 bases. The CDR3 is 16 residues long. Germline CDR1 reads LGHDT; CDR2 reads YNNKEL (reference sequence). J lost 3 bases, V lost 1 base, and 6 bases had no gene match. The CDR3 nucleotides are TGTGCCAGCAGCCAAGCCCAAGCGGGGCTCTACAATGAGCAGTTCTTC. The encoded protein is CASSQAQAGLYNEQFF.

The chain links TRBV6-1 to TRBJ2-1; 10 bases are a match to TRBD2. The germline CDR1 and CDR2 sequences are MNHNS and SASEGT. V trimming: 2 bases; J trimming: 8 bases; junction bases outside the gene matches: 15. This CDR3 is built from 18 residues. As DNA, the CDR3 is TGTGCCAGCAGTGAAAGACTAGCGGGCCCTGGCCGGGGTGATGAGCAGTTCTTC. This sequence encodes CASSERLAGPGRGDEQFF.

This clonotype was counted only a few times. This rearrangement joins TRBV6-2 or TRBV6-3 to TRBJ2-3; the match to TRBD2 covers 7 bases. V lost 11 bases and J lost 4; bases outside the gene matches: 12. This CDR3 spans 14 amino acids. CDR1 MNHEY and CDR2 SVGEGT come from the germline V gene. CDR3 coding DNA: TGTGCCTGCCGAGCGGGATCGGCCCCAGATACGCAGTATTTT. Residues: CACRAGSAPDTQYF.

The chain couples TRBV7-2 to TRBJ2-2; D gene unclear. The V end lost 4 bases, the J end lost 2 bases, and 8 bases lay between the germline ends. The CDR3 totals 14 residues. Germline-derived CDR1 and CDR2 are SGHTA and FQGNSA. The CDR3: CASSSRLNTGELFF. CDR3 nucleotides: TGTGCCAGCAGCTCCCGGCTTAACACCGGGGAGCTGTTTTTT. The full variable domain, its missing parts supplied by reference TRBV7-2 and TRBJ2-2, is GAGVSQSPSNKVTEKGKDVELRCDPISGHTALYWYRQSLGQGLEFLIYFQGNSAPDKSGLPSDRFSAERTGGSVSTLTIQRTQQEDSAVYLCASSSRLNTGELFFGEGSRLTVL.

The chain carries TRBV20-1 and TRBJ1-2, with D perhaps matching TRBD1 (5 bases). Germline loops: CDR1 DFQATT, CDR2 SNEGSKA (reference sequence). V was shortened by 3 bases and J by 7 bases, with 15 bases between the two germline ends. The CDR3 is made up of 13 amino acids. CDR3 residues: CSARSGRGFGYTF. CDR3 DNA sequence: TGCAGTGCTAGGTCCGGACGGGGCTTTGGCTACACCTTC.

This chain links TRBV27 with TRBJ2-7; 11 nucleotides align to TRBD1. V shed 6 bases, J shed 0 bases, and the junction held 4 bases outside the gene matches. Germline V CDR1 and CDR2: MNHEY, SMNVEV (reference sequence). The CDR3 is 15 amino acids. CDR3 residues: CASSRDRGFSYEQYF. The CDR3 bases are TGTGCCAGCAGCAGGGACAGGGGGTTCTCCTACGAGCAGTACTTC.

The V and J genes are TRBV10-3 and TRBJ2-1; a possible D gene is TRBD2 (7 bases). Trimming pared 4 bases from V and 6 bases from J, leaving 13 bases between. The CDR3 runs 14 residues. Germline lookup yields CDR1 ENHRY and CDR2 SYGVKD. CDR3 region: CAISVRGAGNEQFF. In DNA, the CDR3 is TGTGCCATCAGTGTTCGGGGGGCGGGCAATGAGCAGTTCTTC.

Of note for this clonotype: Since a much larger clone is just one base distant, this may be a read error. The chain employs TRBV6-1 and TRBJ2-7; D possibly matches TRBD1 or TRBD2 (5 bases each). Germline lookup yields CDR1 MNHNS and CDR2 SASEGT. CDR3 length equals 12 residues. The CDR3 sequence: CASRGTGYGQYF. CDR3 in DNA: TGTGCCAGCAGAGGGACGGGCTACGGGCAGTACTTC.

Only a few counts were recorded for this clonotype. The CDR3 DNA sequence: TGTGCCAGCAGCTTAAAAGGAGGTCGGACAGGGTTCGTCACCTTC. It translates to CASSLKGGRTGFVTF. J is TRBJ1-2 and V is TRBV7-3; the match to TRBD1 covers 8 bases. Germline loops: CDR1 SGHTA, CDR2 FQGTGA. V lost 1 base, J lost 13 bases, and 14 bases stayed unmatched. The CDR3 is 15 amino acids.

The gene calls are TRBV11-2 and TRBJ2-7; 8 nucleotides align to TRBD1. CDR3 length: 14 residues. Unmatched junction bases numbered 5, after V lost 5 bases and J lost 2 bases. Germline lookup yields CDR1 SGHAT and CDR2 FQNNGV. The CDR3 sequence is CASSLLGQAYEQYF. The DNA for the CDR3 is TGTGCCAGCAGCCTCTTGGGACAGGCCTACGAGCAGTACTTC. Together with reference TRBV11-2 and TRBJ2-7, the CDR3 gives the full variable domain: EAGVAQSPRYKIIEKRQSVAFWCNPISGHATLYWYQQILGQGPKLLIQFQNNGVVDDSQLPKDRFSAERLKGVDSTLKIQPAKLEDSAVYLCASSLLGQAYEQYFGPGTRLTVT.

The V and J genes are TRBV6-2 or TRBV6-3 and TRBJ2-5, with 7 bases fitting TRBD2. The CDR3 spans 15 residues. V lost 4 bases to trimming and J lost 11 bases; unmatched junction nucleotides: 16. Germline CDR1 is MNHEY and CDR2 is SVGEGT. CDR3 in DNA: TGTGCCAGCAGTTCCTCGACTAGCCCTCGGGCAGAGCAGTACTTC. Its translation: CASSSSTSPRAEQYF.

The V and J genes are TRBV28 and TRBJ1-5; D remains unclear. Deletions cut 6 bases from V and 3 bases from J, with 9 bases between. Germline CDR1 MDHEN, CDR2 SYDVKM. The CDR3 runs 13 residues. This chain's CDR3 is CASRTAPNQPQHF. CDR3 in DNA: TGTGCCAGCAGGACGGCGCCCAATCAGCCCCAGCATTTT.

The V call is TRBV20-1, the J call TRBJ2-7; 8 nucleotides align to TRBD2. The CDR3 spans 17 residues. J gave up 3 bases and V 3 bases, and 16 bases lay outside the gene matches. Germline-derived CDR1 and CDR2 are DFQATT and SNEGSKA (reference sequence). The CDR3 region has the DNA TGCAGTGCTAGTGAGGGGGGCAGCGGGAGTTGGTTCTACGAGCAGTACTTC. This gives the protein CSASEGGSGSWFYEQYF.

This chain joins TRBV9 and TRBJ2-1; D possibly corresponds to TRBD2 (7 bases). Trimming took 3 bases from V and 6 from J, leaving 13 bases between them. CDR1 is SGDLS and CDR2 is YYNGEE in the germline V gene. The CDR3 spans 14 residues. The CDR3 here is CASSGGGGLNEQFF. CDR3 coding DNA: TGTGCCAGCAGCGGAGGGGGGGGTCTCAATGAGCAGTTCTTC. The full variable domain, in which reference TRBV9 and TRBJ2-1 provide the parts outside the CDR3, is DSGVTQTPKHLITATGQRVTLRCSPRSGDLSVYWYQQSLDQGLQFLIQYYNGEERAKGNILERFSAQQFPDLHSELNLSSLELGDSALYFCASSGGGGLNEQFFGPGTRLTVL.

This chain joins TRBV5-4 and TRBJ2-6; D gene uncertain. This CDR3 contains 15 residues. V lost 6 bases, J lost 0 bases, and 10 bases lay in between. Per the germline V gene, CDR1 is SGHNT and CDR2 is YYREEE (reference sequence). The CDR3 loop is CASKTRNSGANVLTF. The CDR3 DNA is TGTGCCAGCAAGACCCGAAACTCTGGGGCCAACGTCCTGACTTTC.

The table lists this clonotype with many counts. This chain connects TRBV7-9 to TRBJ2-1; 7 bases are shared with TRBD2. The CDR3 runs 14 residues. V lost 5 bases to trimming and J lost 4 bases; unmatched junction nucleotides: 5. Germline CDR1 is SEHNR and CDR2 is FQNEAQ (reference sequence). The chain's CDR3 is CASSRAGVYNEQFF. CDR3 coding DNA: TGTGCCAGCAGCCGGGCGGGAGTATACAATGAGCAGTTCTTC.